The rows below give T cell receptor beta chains drawn from one sample of a study of human T cells and chemical hapten exposure. TCRdb passed the RACE reads through MiXCR, listing each CDR3 protein once. The sample shows approximately 100,000 distinct CDR3 sequences, about a tenth of them seen only once. Here the sequenced sample was whole blood, taken in connection with sensitization to the hapten diphenylcyclopropenone (DPC). These receptors all come from a woman in her thirties or forties with alopecia areata. Some clones in this sample may be carry-over from other donors' samples. CDR3s include the opening cysteine and the closing phenylalanine or tryptophan. Fields, in order: clone size, J gene, V gene, D gene, CDR3 DNA, CDR3 protein. The D gene is left open where the match is weak. The size field is filled for only some rows; it gives once, few, many or a size class.

many | TRBJ1-1 | TRBV29-1 | NA | TGCAGCGTTGATCAGGGGCTGAACACTGAAGCTTTCTTT | CSVDQGLNTEAFF
many | TRBJ1-5 | TRBV6-5 | TRBD1 | TGTGCCAGCAGTAATCCGGGACAGTCACAGCCCCAGCATTTT | CASSNPGQSQPQHF
many | TRBJ2-2 | TRBV19 | NA | TGTGCCAGTAGTATGTCGATGGGGGCCAGCACCGGGGAGCTGTTTTTT | CASSMSMGASTGELFF
NA | TRBJ2-7 | TRBV6-6 | NA | TGTGCCAGCAGTCCCAGGGGAGCTGAATACGAGCAGTACTTC | CASSPRGAEYEQYF
NA | TRBJ1-5 | TRBV5-6 | TRBD1 | TGTGCCAGCAGCCATGGTGATAACAGGGGGCCTACGCAGCCCCAGCATTTT | CASSHGDNRGPTQPQHF
many | TRBJ2-3 | TRBV18 | NA | TGTGCCAGCTCACGCACAGATACGCAGTATTTT | CASSRTDTQYF
NA | TRBJ2-1 | TRBV11-2 | NA | TGTGCCAGCAGCCCGGGGGTCGTGAATGAGCAGTTCTTC | CASSPGVVNEQFF
NA | TRBJ2-5 | TRBV29-1 | TRBD1 | TGCAGCGTCGCCTGGGGACAGGGAGAGACCCAGTACTTC | CSVAWGQGETQYF
many | TRBJ2-5 | TRBV7-9 | NA | TGTGCCAGCAGCTTAGGAGAGCAACGAGAGACCCAGTACTTC | CASSLGEQRETQYF
few | TRBJ1-6 | TRBV11-2 | NA | TGTGCCAGCAGCCTAGGGACGGGAAACAATTCACCCCTCCACTTT | CASSLGTGNNSPLHF
NA | TRBJ1-6 | TRBV18 | NA | TGTGCCAGCTCATCTTTCACTAACCTCTATAATTCACCCCTCCACTTT | CASSSFTNLYNSPLHF
few | TRBJ2-2 | TRBV27 | NA | TGTGCCAGCAGGATAAGGACAGTAAACACCGGGGAGCTGTTTTTT | CASRIRTVNTGELFF
few | TRBJ2-7 | TRBV18 | TRBD1 | TGTGCCAGCTCACCACCCCTGGACAGGGGCGAGCAGTACTTC | CASSPPLDRGEQYF
many | TRBJ1-4 | TRBV6-5 | NA | TGTGCCAGCCGGACCGCAACTAATGAAAAACTGTTTTTT | CASRTATNEKLFF
few | TRBJ1-5 | TRBV29-1 | NA | TGCAGCGTAGGACAGCGCAATCAGCCCCAGCATTTT | CSVGQRNQPQHF
NA | TRBJ1-6 | TRBV4-3 | TRBD1 | TGCGCCAGCAGCCCCGACAGGGCGCGGAATTCACCCCTCCACTTT | CASSPDRARNSPLHF
NA | TRBJ2-3 | TRBV29-1 | NA | TGCAGCGTTACCTCTGCTAGCACAGATACGCAGTATTTT | CSVTSASTDTQYF
many | TRBJ2-7 | TRBV6-5 | TRBD2 | TGTGCCAGCAGACCCAGTAGCGGGGGGCTCTCCTACGAGCAGTACTTC | CASRPSSGGLSYEQYF
few | TRBJ2-4 | TRBV4-2 | TRBD1 | TGTGTCAGCAGCCAAGATCGGGACAGTTACAAAAACATTCAGTACTTC | CVSSQDRDSYKNIQYF
many | TRBJ2-3 | TRBV6-2/TRBV6-3 | NA | TGTGCCAGCAGGGCCGGACTGAGCACAGATACGCAGTATTTT | CASRAGLSTDTQYF
NA | TRBJ1-3 | TRBV29-1 | NA | TGCAGCGTTCCAGGGAGCTCTGGAAACACCATATATTTT | CSVPGSSGNTIYF
NA | TRBJ1-2 | TRBV4-3 | TRBD1 | TGCGCCAGCAGCCGGACAGGGCAACGCTATGGCTACACCTTC | CASSRTGQRYGYTF
many | TRBJ2-4 | TRBV28 | NA | TGTGCCAGCGACCCTGGGGCTAGCAGCCCAAACATTCAGTACTTC | CASDPGASSPNIQYF
many | TRBJ2-1 | TRBV5-6 | TRBD1 | TGTGCCAGCAGCAGAATGGACAGGCCCCACAATGAGCAGTTCTTC | CASSRMDRPHNEQFF
few | TRBJ1-5 | TRBV18 | NA | TGTGCCAGCTCCCTACAGGGATCTTATCAGCCCCAGCATTTT | CASSLQGSYQPQHF
NA | TRBJ2-4 | TRBV7-2 | NA | TGTGCCAGCAGCTTAGGTCTGGGAACCAAAAACATTCAGTACTTC | CASSLGLGTKNIQYF
few | TRBJ1-1 | TRBV5-1 | NA | TGCGCCAGCAGGCCGGGGTACAGCGAGGGCACTGAAGCTTTCTTT | CASRPGYSEGTEAFF
few | TRBJ1-4 | TRBV4-2 | NA | TGTGCCAGCAGCCAAGATCGGACAGACGACCCTAATGAAAAACTGTTTTTT | CASSQDRTDDPNEKLFF
NA | TRBJ1-4 | TRBV20-1 | TRBD1 | TGCAGTGTACCGGGGACAGCTAATGAAAAACTGTTTTTT | CSVPGTANEKLFF
few | TRBJ2-3 | TRBV24-1 | NA | TGTGCCACCAGCCCCGGGGCCGGATTCACAGATACGCAGTATTTT | CATSPGAGFTDTQYF
few | TRBJ1-6 | TRBV7-8 | NA | TGTGCCAGCAGCTTACTAGGACAGAGCTCCTATAATTCACCCCTCCACTTT | CASSLLGQSSYNSPLHF
many | TRBJ2-5 | TRBV4-2 | TRBD2 | TGTGCCAGCAGCCAAGGATATGCGGGGGGGAACTTGGAGACCCAGTACTTC | CASSQGYAGGNLETQYF
NA | TRBJ2-2 | TRBV18 | NA | TGTGCCAGCTCACCAAGGGACACCAACACCGGGGAGCTGTTTTTT | CASSPRDTNTGELFF
few | TRBJ1-1 | TRBV5-1 | NA | TGCGCCAGCAGCTTGACAGACATGAACACTGAAGCTTTCTTT | CASSLTDMNTEAFF
many | TRBJ1-5 | TRBV7-2 | TRBD1 | TGTGCCAGCAGCTTCTCCTGGACAGGAGATCAGCCCCAGCATTTT | CASSFSWTGDQPQHF
many | TRBJ2-7 | TRBV7-2 | TRBD2 | TGTGCCAGCAGCTTAGGGACTAGCGTCTCCTACGAGCAGTACTTC | CASSLGTSVSYEQYF
many | TRBJ2-2 | TRBV28 | NA | TGTGCCAGCGGGCAGGCAGGGCAACTGTTTTTT | CASGQAGQLFF
few | TRBJ2-7 | TRBV4-3 | NA | TGCGCCAGCAGCTTTTCCCCAGGGAGCTACGAGCAGTACTTC | CASSFSPGSYEQYF
NA | TRBJ2-1 | TRBV5-4 | NA | TGTGCCAGCAGCCGGGTGGACTATGAGCAGTTCTTC | CASSRVDYEQFF
few | TRBJ1-1 | TRBV7-2 | NA | TGTGCCAGCAGCTTTCTGACACTGAACACTGAAGCTTTCTTT | CASSFLTLNTEAFF